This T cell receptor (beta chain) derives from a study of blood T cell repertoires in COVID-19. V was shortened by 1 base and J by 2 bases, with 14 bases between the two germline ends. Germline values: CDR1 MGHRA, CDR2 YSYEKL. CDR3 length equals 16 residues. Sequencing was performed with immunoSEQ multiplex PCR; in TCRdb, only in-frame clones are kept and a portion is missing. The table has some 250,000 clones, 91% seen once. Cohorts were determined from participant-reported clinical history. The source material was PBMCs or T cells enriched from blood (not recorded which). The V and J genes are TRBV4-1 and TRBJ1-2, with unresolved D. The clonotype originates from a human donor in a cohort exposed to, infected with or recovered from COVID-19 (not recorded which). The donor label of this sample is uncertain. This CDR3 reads CASSQGPVDLNYGYTF. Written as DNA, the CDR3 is TGCGCCAGCAGCCAAGGTCCAGTGGACTTAAACTATGGCTACACCTTC.